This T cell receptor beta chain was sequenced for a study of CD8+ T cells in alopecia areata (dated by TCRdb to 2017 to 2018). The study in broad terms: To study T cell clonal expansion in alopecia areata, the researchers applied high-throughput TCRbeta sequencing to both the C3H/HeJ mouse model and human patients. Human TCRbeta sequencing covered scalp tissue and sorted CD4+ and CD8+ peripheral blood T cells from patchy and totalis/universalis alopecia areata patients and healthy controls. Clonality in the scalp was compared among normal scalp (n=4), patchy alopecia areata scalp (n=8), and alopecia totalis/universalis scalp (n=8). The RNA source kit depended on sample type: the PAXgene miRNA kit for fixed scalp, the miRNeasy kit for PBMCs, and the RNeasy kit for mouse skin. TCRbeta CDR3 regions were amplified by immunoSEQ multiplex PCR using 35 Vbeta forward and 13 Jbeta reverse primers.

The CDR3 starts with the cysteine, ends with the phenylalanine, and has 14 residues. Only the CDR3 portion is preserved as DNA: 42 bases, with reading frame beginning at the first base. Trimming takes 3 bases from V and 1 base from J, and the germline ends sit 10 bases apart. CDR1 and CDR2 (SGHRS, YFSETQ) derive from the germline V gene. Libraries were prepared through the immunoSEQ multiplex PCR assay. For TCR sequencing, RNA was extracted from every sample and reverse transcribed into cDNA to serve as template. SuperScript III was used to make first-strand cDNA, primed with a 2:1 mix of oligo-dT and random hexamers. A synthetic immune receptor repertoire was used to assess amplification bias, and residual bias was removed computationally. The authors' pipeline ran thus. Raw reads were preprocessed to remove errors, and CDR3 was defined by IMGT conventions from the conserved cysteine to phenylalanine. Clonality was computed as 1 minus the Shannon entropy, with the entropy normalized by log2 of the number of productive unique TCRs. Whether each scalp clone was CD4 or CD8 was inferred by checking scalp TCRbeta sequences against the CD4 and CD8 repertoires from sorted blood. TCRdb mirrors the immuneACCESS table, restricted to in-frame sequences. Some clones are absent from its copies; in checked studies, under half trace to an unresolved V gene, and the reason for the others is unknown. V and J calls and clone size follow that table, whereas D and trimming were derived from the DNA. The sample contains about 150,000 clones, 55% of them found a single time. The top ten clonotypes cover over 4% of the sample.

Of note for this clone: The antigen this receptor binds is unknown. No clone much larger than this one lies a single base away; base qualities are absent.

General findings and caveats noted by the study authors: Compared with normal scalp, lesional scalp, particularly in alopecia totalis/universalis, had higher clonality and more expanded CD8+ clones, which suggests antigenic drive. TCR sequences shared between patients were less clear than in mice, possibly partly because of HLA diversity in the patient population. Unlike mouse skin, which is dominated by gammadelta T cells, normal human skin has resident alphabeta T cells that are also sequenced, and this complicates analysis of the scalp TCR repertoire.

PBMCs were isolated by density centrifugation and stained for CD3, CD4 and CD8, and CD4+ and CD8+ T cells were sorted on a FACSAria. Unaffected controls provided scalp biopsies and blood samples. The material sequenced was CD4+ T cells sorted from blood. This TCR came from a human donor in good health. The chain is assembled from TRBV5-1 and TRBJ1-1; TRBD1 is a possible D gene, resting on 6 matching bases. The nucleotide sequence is TGCGCCAGCAGCTGGACAGCGCCGAACACTGAAGCTTTCTTT. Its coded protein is CASSWTAPNTEAFF.